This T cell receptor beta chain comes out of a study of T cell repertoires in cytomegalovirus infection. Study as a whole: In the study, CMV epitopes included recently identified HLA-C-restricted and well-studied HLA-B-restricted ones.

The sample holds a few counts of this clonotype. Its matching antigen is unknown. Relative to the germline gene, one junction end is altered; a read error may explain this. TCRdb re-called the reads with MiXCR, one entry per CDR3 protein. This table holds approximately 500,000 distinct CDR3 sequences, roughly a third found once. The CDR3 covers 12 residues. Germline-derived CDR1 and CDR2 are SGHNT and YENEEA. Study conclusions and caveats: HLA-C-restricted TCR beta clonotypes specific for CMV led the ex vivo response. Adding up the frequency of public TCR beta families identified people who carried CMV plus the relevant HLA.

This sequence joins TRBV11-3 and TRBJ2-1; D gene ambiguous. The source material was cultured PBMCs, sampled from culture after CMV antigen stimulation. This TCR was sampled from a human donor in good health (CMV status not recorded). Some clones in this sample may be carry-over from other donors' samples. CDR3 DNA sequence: TGTGCCAGCACCTTATCTAGCAATGAGCAGTTCTTC. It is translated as CASTLSSNEQFF.